The 23 T cell receptor beta chains reported below all come from one sample, sequenced in a study of shared clonotypes between healthy human individuals. Sequenced by immunoSEQ multiplex PCR; TCRdb stores in-frame clones only, minus some. The data contain roughly 1,000,000 clones, around 82% of them singletons. The sequenced sample consisted of memory CD4+ T cells from PBMCs. As to subset: CD45RA-negative fraction. These TCRs come from a man younger than 35 in good health. Some clones in this sample may be carry-over from other donors' samples.

The chain employs TRBV27 and TRBJ2-1; TRBD2 matches at 10 bases. The CDR3 is 15 amino acids. With 6 bases clipped from V and 12 bases from J, the junction kept 14 bases outside the gene matches. Germline loops: CDR1 MNHEY, CDR2 SMNVEV (reference sequence). The DNA of the CDR3 is TGTGCCAGCAGACTACAGGGACTAGCGCCCCCTGTGCAGTTCTTC. Its protein product is CASRLQGLAPPVQFF.

V gene TRBV4-2 combines with J gene TRBJ1-2, with 9 positions matching TRBD1. The V gene end was trimmed by 3 bases and the J gene end by 0 bases; junction bases not matched to a gene: 5. This CDR3 is 16 amino acids long. Germline V gene data show CDR1 as LGHNA and CDR2 as YNFKEQ. The CDR3 sequence is CASSHGQGMANYGYTF. In nucleotides, the CDR3 is TGTGCCAGCAGCCATGGACAGGGGATGGCTAACTATGGCTACACCTTC.

The chain uses TRBV9 and TRBJ1-1; unclear D gene. Germline V gene sequence: CDR1 SGDLS, CDR2 YYNGEE. Trimming stripped 4 bases from V and 1 base from J, with 14 bases between. This CDR3 comprises 15 residues. CDR3 bases: TGTGCCAGCAGCCCCGAGGTTAGGGCGAACACTGAAGCTTTCTTT. Translated, it gives CASSPEVRANTEAFF.

The rearrangement links TRBV4-2 to TRBJ2-1; 10 bases are shared with TRBD2. The V gene's germline CDR1 is LGHNA and CDR2 YNFKEQ. There are 16 residues in the CDR3. V gave up 0 bases and J gave up 6 bases; unmatched junction bases: 5. The DNA of the CDR3 is TGTGCCAGCAGCCAAGATACAGCGGGAGGGCCCAATGAGCAGTTCTTC. It yields the protein CASSQDTAGGPNEQFF.

A single count supports this clone. The rearrangement uses TRBV28 and TRBJ2-5; a weak D match, TRBD2 (6 bases). Germline CDR1 reads MDHEN; CDR2 reads SYDVKM. CDR3 size: 15 residues. V lost 6 bases and J 2 bases, leaving 16 bases between the germline ends. The CDR3 sequence: CASREGGTQQETQYF. The CDR3 DNA follows: TGTGCCAGCAGGGAGGGCGGGACGCAGCAAGAGACCCAGTACTTC.

V usage is TRBV11-2 and J usage is TRBJ2-3, with TRBD1 matching over 8 bases. CDR3 length equals 18 residues. Germline CDR1 reads SGHAT; CDR2 reads FQNNGV. J gave up 0 bases and V 4 bases, and 12 bases lay outside the gene matches. CDR3 sequence: CASSSQRTGWGSTDTQYF. The CDR3 DNA reads TGTGCCAGCAGCTCTCAACGGACAGGGTGGGGGAGCACAGATACGCAGTATTTT.

As for this clone: This specimen includes other DNA sequences encoding the same CDR3. The chain couples TRBV5-1 to TRBJ2-3; 7 nucleotides match TRBD2. Germline CDR1 and CDR2: SGHRS and YFSETQ. The CDR3 has 14 residues. The trim removed 0 bases at V and 6 bases at J, leaving 4 bases unmatched. CDR3 sequence: CASSLAGGYDTQYF. The CDR3 DNA reads as TGCGCCAGCAGCTTGGCGGGAGGCTATGATACGCAGTATTTT.

This clone was seen ten or more times. The rearrangement links TRBV4-2 to TRBJ2-7; 14 nucleotides align to TRBD2. The CDR3 sequence is 18 residues long. V gave up 1 base and J gave up 2 bases; unmatched junction bases: 7. CDR1 and CDR2 (germline): LGHNA, YNFKEQ. In DNA form, the CDR3 reads TGTGCCAGCAGCCAAGGTGGGACTAGCGGGAGCAGCACCTACGAGCAGTACTTC. This codes for CASSQGGTSGSSTYEQYF.

Concerning this clone itself: Other DNA sequences in this specimen translate into the identical CDR3. V is TRBV5-1 and J is TRBJ1-2, with D hard to call. The CDR3 is made up of 14 amino acids. Germline V gene sequence: CDR1 SGHRS, CDR2 YFSETQ. Trimming took off 0 bases at V and 2 bases at J, with 8 bases between the two ends. In DNA form, the CDR3 reads TGCGCCAGCAGCTTGGCTGGGCAGAACTATGGCTACACCTTC. Its translation is CASSLAGQNYGYTF. Full variable domain (missing parts from reference TRBV5-1 and TRBJ1-2): KAGVTQTPRYLIKTRGQQVTLSCSPISGHRSVSWYQQTPGQGLQFLFEYFSETQRNKGNFPGRFSGRQFSNSRSEMNVSTLELGDSALYLCASSLAGQNYGYTFGSGTRLTVV.

The sample holds a few counts of this clone. V gene TRBV2 combines with J gene TRBJ1-1; D is possibly TRBD1 (5 bases). Per germline, CDR1 SNHLY and CDR2 FYNNEI. This CDR3 has 15 amino acids. V was trimmed by 6 bases and J by 0 bases, leaving 14 bases between them. The CDR3 sequence is CASRRKTELNTEAFF. The CDR3 DNA is TGTGCCAGCAGGAGGAAGACAGAATTGAACACTGAAGCTTTCTTT. Variable domain in full (rest from reference TRBV2 and TRBJ1-1): EPEVTQTPSHQVTQMGQEVILRCVPISNHLYFYWYRQILGQKVEFLVSFYNNEISEKSEIFDDQFSVERPDGSNFTLKIRSTKLEDSAMYFCASRRKTELNTEAFFGQGTRLTVV.

The chain has TRBV7-8 and TRBJ1-1; D remains ambiguous. The CDR3 spans 15 residues. Germline values: CDR1 SGHVS, CDR2 FQNEAQ. Trimming left V 5 bases short and J 1 base short, with 14 bases between. In DNA, the CDR3 is TGTGCCAGCAGCCCATACCGGGAGGAGAACACTGAAGCTTTCTTT. Protein: CASSPYREENTEAFF.

The rearrangement links TRBV4-1 to TRBJ2-7, with D hard to call. Germline CDR1 and CDR2: MGHRA and YSYEKL. The V gene lost 1 base and the J gene lost 4 bases, with 8 bases spanning the gap. The length of the CDR3 is 13 residues. Here the CDR3 DNA reads TGCGCCAGCAGCCAAGTTGAGAGGTACGAGCAGTACTTC. Translated, it gives CASSQVERYEQYF.

The rearrangement uses TRBV10-3 and TRBJ1-2; D is unresolved. The CDR3 covers 12 residues. Trimming removed 3 bases at V and 5 bases at J, with 7 bases between. Looked up from germline, CDR1 is ENHRY and CDR2 is SYGVKD. The CDR3: CAISDMGYGYTF. CDR3 coding DNA: TGTGCCATCAGTGACATGGGGTATGGCTACACCTTC.

The gene calls are TRBV28 and TRBJ1-5; D may be TRBD1 (5 bases). V lost 6 bases and J 4 bases, leaving 13 bases between the germline ends. Germline V gene lookup returns CDR1 MDHEN and CDR2 SYDVKM. The CDR3 sequence is 14 residues long. The CDR3 loop is CASSLTQANQPQHF. The CDR3 DNA sequence: TGTGCCAGCAGCCTTACACAGGCTAATCAGCCCCAGCATTTT.

The rearrangement uses TRBV6-5 and TRBJ2-7, with D perhaps TRBD1 (6 bases). This CDR3 contains 15 residues. Germline assignment: CDR1 MNHEY and CDR2 SVGAGI. Trimming removed 7 bases at V and 0 bases at J, with 16 bases between. CDR3 sequence: CASTQTGQSSYEQYF. CDR3 DNA: TGTGCCAGCACCCAGACAGGCCAAAGCTCCTACGAGCAGTACTTC.

A few counts support this clone. Written as DNA, the CDR3 is TGTGCCAGCAGCAAAGCGGAAGACCAGATCACAGATACGCAGTATTTT. Translation: CASSKAEDQITDTQYF. The gene calls are TRBV21-1 and TRBJ2-3. TRBV21-1 is an annotated pseudogene. This CDR3 region has 16 residues.

This CDR3 reads CASKGTGAGAEAFF. CDR3 sequence (DNA): TGTGCCAGCAAAGGTACAGGGGCGGGCGCTGAAGCTTTCTTT. This sequence joins TRBV7-3 and TRBJ1-1; 7 bases fit TRBD1. The CDR3 is 14 residues long. Looked up from germline, CDR1 is SGHTA and CDR2 is FQGTGA. Unmatched junction bases numbered 11, after V lost 7 bases and J lost 6 bases.

This clone showed up just once. This sequence joins TRBV5-1 and TRBJ2-5, with 7 positions matching TRBD2. The V gene end was trimmed by 0 bases and the J gene end by 5 bases; junction bases not matched to a gene: 10. This CDR3 region has 16 residues. Germline CDR1 and CDR2: SGHRS and YFSETQ. CDR3 loop: CASSLDTTSRWETQYF. In nucleotides, the CDR3 is TGCGCCAGCAGCTTGGATACGACTAGCAGGTGGGAGACCCAGTACTTC. Full variable domain (rest looked up from reference TRBV5-1 and TRBJ2-5): KAGVTQTPRYLIKTRGQQVTLSCSPISGHRSVSWYQQTPGQGLQFLFEYFSETQRNKGNFPGRFSGRQFSNSRSEMNVSTLELGDSALYLCASSLDTTSRWETQYFGPGTRLLVL.

This clone came up a few times. The rearrangement links TRBV7-3 to TRBJ2-5; no clear D gene. Trimming removed 0 bases at V and 0 bases at J, with 2 bases between. The CDR3 sequence is 13 residues long. Per germline, CDR1 SGHTA and CDR2 FQGTGA. The CDR3 region has the DNA TGTGCCAGCAGCTTAACTGACCAAGAGACCCAGTACTTC. Translating gives CASSLTDQETQYF.

The chain combines TRBV19 with TRBJ2-3; 14 nucleotides match TRBD2. Germline CDR1 is LNHDA and CDR2 is SQIVND (reference sequence). The CDR3 loop spans 16 amino acids. With V trimmed by 5 bases and J by 5 bases, 6 bases remained unmatched. DNA of the CDR3: TGTGCCAGTAGTTACAGACTAGCGGGAGGGGTAGATACGCAGTATTTT. It encodes CASSYRLAGGVDTQYF.

This chain connects TRBV5-4 to TRBJ1-1, with 8 bases matching TRBD1. Germline trimming cut 4 bases from V and 0 bases from J; bases unmatched to any gene: 5. This CDR3 has 15 residues. Germline V gives CDR1 SGHNT, CDR2 YYREEE (reference sequence). The CDR3, as DNA: TGTGCCAGCAGCGCCGGACAGGGAATGAACACTGAAGCTTTCTTT. It encodes CASSAGQGMNTEAFF. The complete variable domain, with remaining parts taken from reference TRBV5-4 and TRBJ1-1, reads ETGVTQSPTHLIKTRGQQVTLRCSSQSGHNTVSWYQQALGQGPQFIFQYYREEENGRGNFPPRFSGLQFPNYSSELNVNALELDDSALYLCASSAGQGMNTEAFFGQGTRLTVV.

The chain recombines TRBV11-1 with TRBJ1-4, with 8 bases lining up with TRBD1. Germline values: CDR1 SGHAT, CDR2 FQDESV (reference sequence). This CDR3 has 14 residues. The junction had 7 bases not matched to a gene; V was cut back by 5 bases and J by 8 bases. CDR3 nucleotides: TGTGCCAGCAGCCGAGGACAGGGAGGGGAAAAACTGTTTTTT. It codes for CASSRGQGGEKLFF. Using reference TRBV11-1 and TRBJ1-4 for the parts outside the CDR3, the full variable domain is EAEVAQSPRYKITEKSQAVAFWCDPISGHATLYWYRQILGQGPELLVQFQDESVVDDSQLPKDRFSAERLKGVDSTLKIQPAELGDSAMYLCASSRGQGGEKLFFGSGTQLSVL.

The J gene is TRBJ2-3, the V gene TRBV6-6, with D perhaps being TRBD1 or TRBD2 (5 bases each). There are 13 residues in the CDR3. Looked up from germline, CDR1 is MNHNY and CDR2 is SVGAGI (reference sequence). Trimming cost V 6 bases and J 4 bases, with 11 bases left between them. The CDR3 DNA reads TGTGCCAGCAGCCCAAGAGGGGCAGATACGCAGTATTTT. Its protein is CASSPRGADTQYF.